A selection of T cell receptor beta chains follows, all from one sample in a study of blood T cell repertoires in COVID-19. Assay used: immunoSEQ multiplex PCR; TCRdb lists only in-frame clones, some missing. The sample has some 190,000 clones; 80% to 85% are singletons. Specimen: PBMCs or T cells enriched from blood (not recorded which). All receptors come from a woman in her 30s who had been exposed to COVID-19. CDR3s include the opening cysteine and the closing phenylalanine or tryptophan. The D gene is left open where the match is weak. Size tells how often a clone was seen (once, few, many) or the class of an expanded clone, and some rows leave it out.

v_call,d_call,j_call,clone_size,cdr3_nt,cdr3_aa
TRBV7-2,.,TRBJ1-2,.,TGTGCCAGCAGAGAGACCGGGACACCGTATGGCTACACCTTC,CASRETGTPYGYTF
TRBV19,.,TRBJ1-5,.,TGTGCCAGTAGCAGTGGAGTTAGGCCCCAGCATTTT,CASSSGVRPQHF
TRBV6-6,TRBD2,TRBJ2-3,.,TGTGCCAGCAGTTACTCGTTCCAGCGGGGGGGTGATACGCAGTATTTT,CASSYSFQRGGDTQYF
TRBV4-1,.,TRBJ2-5,few,TGCGCCAGCAGCCAAGAGGACTTTTCCAGCGAGACCCAGTACTTC,CASSQEDFSSETQYF
TRBV2,.,TRBJ1-6,.,TGTGCCAGCAGTGAATGGGCTGATTCACCCCTCCACTTT,CASSEWADSPLHF
TRBV3-1/TRBV3-2,.,TRBJ1-1,.,TGTGCCAGCAGCCCTACAGGTAGACAGTATGGAACTGAAGCTTTCTTT,CASSPTGRQYGTEAFF
TRBV7-2,.,TRBJ2-7,.,TGTGCCAGCAGCTTGGGCCAGTTCTACGAGCAGTACTTC,CASSLGQFYEQYF
TRBV7-3,TRBD1,TRBJ2-1,.,TGTGCCAGCAGATACACAGGGGGCGCCTACAATGAGCAGTTCTTC,CASRYTGGAYNEQFF
TRBV2,.,TRBJ2-3,few,TGTGCCAGCATATATGTAGGACAAAACACAGATACGCAGTATTTT,CASIYVGQNTDTQYF
TRBV6-1,.,TRBJ1-5,.,TGTGCCAGCAGTGAACAAGTCCCAGTATATAGCAATCAGCCCCAGCATTTT,CASSEQVPVYSNQPQHF
TRBV5-8,.,TRBJ1-5,.,TGTGCCAGCAGCTTGGTAACAGCGGGATATAGCAATCAGCCCCAGCATTTT,CASSLVTAGYSNQPQHF
TRBV9,.,TRBJ2-7,.,TGTGCCAGCAGCGGGGGTGATGGGACACCAGGATACGAGCAGTACTTC,CASSGGDGTPGYEQYF
TRBV18,TRBD2,TRBJ2-3,.,TGTGCCAGCTCACCGTTGCCAGCGGGGACAGATACGCAGTATTTT,CASSPLPAGTDTQYF
TRBV12-3/TRBV12-4,.,TRBJ2-7,many,TGTGCCAGCAGCCCCAGGGTTCACGAGCAGTACTTC,CASSPRVHEQYF
TRBV5-6,.,TRBJ2-3,.,TGTGCCAGCAGCACTGGGGGGGCTGGCACAGATACGCAGTATTTT,CASSTGGAGTDTQYF
TRBV6-4,.,TRBJ2-1,once,TGTGCCAGCAGCCAGAGGTGGGTTGCGGGGCTCAATGAGCAGTTCTTC,CASSQRWVAGLNEQFF
TRBV4-3,.,TRBJ2-7,.,TGCGCCAGCAGCCAAGACAGTTCCTACGAGCAGTACTTC,CASSQDSSYEQYF
TRBV6-5,.,TRBJ2-7,.,TGTGCCAGCAGTCCGCCGCAGGGGAACGAGCAGTACTTC,CASSPPQGNEQYF
TRBV30,.,TRBJ1-4,.,TGTGCCTGGAGTGTAACTCCCATCACACTAGCAACTAATGAAAAACTGTTTTTT,CAWSVTPITLATNEKLFF
TRBV6-6,.,TRBJ1-5,.,TGTGCCAGCAATGACCCTCGGGGGGATCAGCCCCAGCATTTT,CASNDPRGDQPQHF
TRBV5-1,.,TRBJ2-5,.,TGCGCCAGCAGCTTTGGGGGCACTGGGGGTGAGACCCAGTACTTC,CASSFGGTGGETQYF
TRBV10-1,.,TRBJ1-1,.,TGCGCGACGCTCGGGGACGTTGGGGGGGGCATAAACACTGAAGCTTTCTTT,CATLGDVGGGINTEAFF
TRBV29-1,.,TRBJ1-2,.,TGCAGCGTTGAAGCCAGGATCTATGGCTACACCTTC,CSVEARIYGYTF
TRBV5-1,TRBD1,TRBJ1-1,.,TGCGCCAGCAGCTTGGATTCAGGGGGAGCTGAAGCTTTCTTT,CASSLDSGGAEAFF
TRBV4-1,TRBD1,TRBJ1-5,.,TGCGCCAGCAGCCAGACAGGGTTTCAGCCCCAGCATTTT,CASSQTGFQPQHF
TRBV27,.,TRBJ2-2,.,TGTGCCAGCAGCCAGCGGCTACACGGGGAGCTGTTTTTT,CASSQRLHGELFF
TRBV4-1,.,TRBJ1-2,.,TGCGCCAGCAGCCAAAGTAATATCGCGGCTAGAGGGAACTATGGCTACACCTTC,CASSQSNIAARGNYGYTF